The 17 T cell receptor beta chains in this list originate from one sample, sequenced in a study of cytotoxic CD8 clonotypes in ibrutinib-treated CLL. Produced via immunoSEQ multiplex PCR; TCRdb's table is partial and in-frame only. The repertoire has approximately 100,000 clones, approximately 58% of them found once; the top ten carry 30% to 45%. Specimen: PBMCs, collected after 24 months of ibrutinib treatment. The receptors come from a human donor with chronic lymphocytic leukemia.

The genes are TRBV4-2 and TRBJ1-2; no clear D gene. Deletions cut 0 bases from V and 4 bases from J, with 12 bases between. Germline loops: CDR1 LGHNA, CDR2 YNFKEQ. This CDR3 comprises 15 residues. The CDR3 DNA follows: TGTGCCAGCAGCCAAGATTGGGCAGGCTCCTATGGCTACACCTTC. This codes for CASSQDWAGSYGYTF.

The V gene is TRBV30, the J gene TRBJ1-2; D is possibly TRBD1 (6 bases). The ends were cut back, 1 base at V and 4 bases at J, with 16 bases in the middle. The CDR3 runs to 15 residues. CDR1 is GTSNPN, CDR2 SVGIG, per germline (reference sequence). CDR3 region: CAWSGPQQGSYGYTF. As DNA, the CDR3 is TGTGCCTGGAGTGGGCCACAACAGGGAAGCTATGGCTACACCTTC.

The chain joins TRBV20-1 to TRBJ1-2, with D perhaps TRBD1 (5 bases). The CDR3 is made up of 11 amino acids. V was pared by 3 bases and J by 9 bases, with 11 bases between. Germline loops: CDR1 DFQATT, CDR2 SNEGSKA (reference sequence). The CDR3 DNA reads as TGCAGTGCTAGGACAGTTTCTAGCTACACCTTC. This gives the protein CSARTVSSYTF.

The chain carries TRBV6-1 and TRBJ1-1, with a possible D match to TRBD1 (6 bases). V dropped 5 bases and J dropped 10 bases, with 11 bases sitting between them. This CDR3 has 11 residues. Germline V gene sequence: CDR1 MNHNS, CDR2 SASEGT. The CDR3: CASSPRGPAFF. The DNA of the CDR3 is TGTGCCAGCAGTCCACGGGGGCCAGCTTTCTTT.

The chain is built from TRBV29-1 and TRBJ2-4; D gene unclear. Germline assignment: CDR1 SQVTM and CDR2 ANQGSEA. The CDR3 is made up of 11 amino acids. Deletions cut 2 bases from V and 6 bases from J, with 5 bases between. The CDR3 coding sequence is TGCAGCGTTGAATGGGGAAACATTCAGTACTTC. Protein product: CSVEWGNIQYF.

J is TRBJ1-5 and V is TRBV11-3, with D possibly TRBD1 on 5 matching bases. V was clipped by 1 base and J by 4 bases, with 8 bases between them. This CDR3 region has 14 residues. Germline assignment: CDR1 SGHNT and CDR2 YENEEA. CDR3 bases: TGTGCCAGCAGCTTAGTTCCAGGGAATCAGCCCCAGCATTTT. Protein: CASSLVPGNQPQHF.

This clone was seen a handful of times. The chain recombines TRBV2 with TRBJ1-1, with 9 positions matching TRBD1. Germline loops: CDR1 SNHLY, CDR2 FYNNEI. V was pared by 9 bases and J by 9 bases, with 2 bases of the junction left unmatched. CDR3 size: 10 residues. The CDR3: CASGTGKAFF. Written as DNA, the CDR3 is TGTGCCAGTGGGACAGGGAAAGCTTTCTTT.

This chain uses TRBV7-3 with TRBJ2-1; TRBD2 is a possible D gene (6 bases). The V gene's germline CDR1 is SGHTA and CDR2 FQGTGA. Trimming removed 5 bases from V and 0 bases from J, with 11 bases in between. The CDR3 is 15 residues long. The CDR3 nucleotides read TGTGCCAGCAGCCCGACTAGTAGCTCCTACAATGAGCAGTTCTTC. This gives the protein CASSPTSSSYNEQFF.

This chain links TRBV5-1 with TRBJ1-6, with D perhaps matching TRBD1 (6 bases). This CDR3 contains 17 residues. Germline V gives CDR1 SGHRS, CDR2 YFSETQ. Trimming pared 0 bases from V and 3 bases from J, leaving 13 bases between. The CDR3 DNA sequence: TGCGCCAGCAGCTTGGGGGGGGCAGCCCGCTATAATTCACCCCTCCACTTT. Translated, it gives CASSLGGAARYNSPLHF.

For the CDR3, the DNA is TGTGCCAGCAGCCCCCGACAGGGAAACACCGGGGAGCTGTTTTTT. Translating it yields CASSPRQGNTGELFF. V and J are TRBV9 and TRBJ2-2, with 7 nucleotides matching TRBD1. The germline gives CDR1 SGDLS, CDR2 YYNGEE. V lost 4 bases, J lost 2 bases, and 5 bases stayed unmatched. This CDR3 contains 15 residues.

This clone has just a few counts. The rearrangement joins TRBV30 to TRBJ2-5; D may be TRBD1 or TRBD2 (5 bases each). CDR3 length: 15 amino acids. V lost 4 bases and J lost 3, with 18 bases in between. In germline, CDR1 is GTSNPN, CDR2 SVGIG (reference sequence). The CDR3 here is CAWNQPGPGKETQYF. The CDR3 DNA sequence: TGTGCCTGGAATCAACCGGGACCGGGGAAAGAGACCCAGTACTTC.

The V and J genes are TRBV5-1 and TRBJ2-5; 7 bases fit TRBD2. The CDR3 consists of 14 residues. With V trimmed by 1 base and J by 2 bases, 2 bases remained unmatched. Germline loops: CDR1 SGHRS, CDR2 YFSETQ. The CDR3, as DNA: TGCGCCAGCAGCTTGTGGGGGGGTCAAGAGACCCAGTACTTC. Encoded protein: CASSLWGGQETQYF. The complete variable domain, with remaining parts taken from reference TRBV5-1 and TRBJ2-5, reads KAGVTQTPRYLIKTRGQQVTLSCSPISGHRSVSWYQQTPGQGLQFLFEYFSETQRNKGNFPGRFSGRQFSNSRSEMNVSTLELGDSALYLCASSLWGGQETQYFGPGTRLLVL.

This clone is deemed medium-sized. The gene calls are TRBV11-3 and TRBJ1-2; D is ambiguous. Germline lookup yields CDR1 SGHNT and CDR2 YENEEA. This CDR3 contains 12 residues. Trimming stripped 5 bases from V and 8 bases from J, with 12 bases between. In nucleotides, the CDR3 is TGTGCCAGCAGCCAAGATTCAGAAGGCTACACCTTC. Amino acids: CASSQDSEGYTF.

Turning to this clone: A read error is possible here, since a much larger clone lies one base away. This sequence joins TRBV11-3 and TRBJ2-2, with D perhaps being TRBD1 or TRBD2 (6 bases each). CDR3 length equals 16 residues. Germline-derived CDR1 and CDR2 are SGHNT and YENEEA. Trimming stripped 7 bases from V and 2 bases from J, with 17 bases between. The CDR3 region has the DNA TGTGCCAGCACCATCTCGGGGGACACTAACACCGGGGAGCTGTTTTTT. Translating gives CASTISGDTNTGELFF.

This clone was seen more than once but under ten times. The genes are TRBV18 and TRBJ1-2; TRBD1 aligns across 11 bases. Germline CDR1 reads KGHSH; CDR2 reads LQKENI. The CDR3 sequence is 15 residues long. The J segment lost 4 bases and the V segment lost 2 bases, leaving 3 bases of the junction unmatched. The DNA for the CDR3 is TGTGCCAGCTCACCAGGACAGGGGGCCTCCTATGGCTACACCTTC. The encoded protein is CASSPGQGASYGYTF.

The count of this clone is one. The chain recombines TRBV5-1 with TRBJ2-7, with D maybe TRBD2 (5 bases). V was shortened by 0 bases and J by 3 bases, with 7 bases between the two germline ends. Germline CDR1 SGHRS, CDR2 YFSETQ. The CDR3 has 13 amino acids. The CDR3 nucleotides read TGCGCCAGCAGCTTGGACGGGATCTACGAGCAGTACTTC. Translation: CASSLDGIYEQYF.

This chain connects TRBV13 to TRBJ2-7; 8 nucleotides line up with TRBD1. Trimming took 0 bases from V and 2 from J; bases not matched to a gene: 0. This CDR3 has 14 amino acids. CDR1 and CDR2 (germline): PRHDT, FYEKMQ (reference sequence). CDR3 region: CASSLGTGAYEQYF. DNA of the CDR3: TGTGCCAGCAGCTTAGGGACAGGGGCCTACGAGCAGTACTTC. Complete variable domain (other parts from reference TRBV13 and TRBJ2-7): AAGVIQSPRHLIKEKRETATLKCYPIPRHDTVYWYQQGPGQDPQFLISFYEKMQSDKGSIPDRFSAQQFSDYHSELNMSSLELGDSALYFCASSLGTGAYEQYFGPGTRLTVT.